The entry that follows covers one T cell receptor beta chain sequence. Its antigen remains unidentified. TRB cDNA was prepared as libraries by UMI-labeled 5' RACE. TCRdb processed the 5' RACE reads again and assigns one entry to each CDR3 protein, with no DNA. The sample table includes some 150,000 distinct CDR3 sequences. CDR3 size: 13 residues. CDR1 is SQVTM and CDR2 is ANQGSEA in the germline V gene. The data originate from a study of CXCR3-negative and CXCR3-positive naive CD8 T cells. General observations from the study: More hydrophobic TRB CDR3s occurred in CXCR3-positive than in CXCR3-negative naive cells.

V gene TRBV29-1 combines with J gene TRBJ2-2; TCRdb picks TRBD1, but there is no DNA to check that call. Sequencing was carried out using naive CXCR3+ CD8+ T cells from blood. The subset was: CD45RO-CCR7+CD27+CD95- naive CD8+ T cells expressing CXCR3 (TNR3+). The source is a human donor in good health. Some clones in this sample may be carry-over from other donors' samples. The CDR3 loop reads CSVVGRDAGELFF.